The next 24 T cell receptor beta chains were all read from a single sample in a study of T cells in Graves' hyperthyroidism and ophthalmopathy. Amplification of TCR beta CDR3 regions used RNA as the template. The HTBI primer set served for first-round RT-PCR of the TCR CDR3. TCRdb used MiXCR to reprocess the multiplex PCR reads, holding one entry per CDR3 protein. This table has a few hundred thousand distinct CDR3 sequences, about 15% appearing once. The sequenced material came from blood. The receptors were sampled from a middle-aged woman with Graves' hyperthyroidism.

In its sample, this clonotype was seen many times. The chain combines TRBV7-2 with TRBJ2-7; 9 positions agree with TRBD2. CDR1 is SGHTA and CDR2 is FQGNSA in the germline V gene. This CDR3 comprises 16 residues. V lost 0 bases to trimming and J lost 6 bases; unmatched junction nucleotides: 9. As DNA, the CDR3 is TGTGCCAGCAGCTTAGCTGGCGGGAGGGTAGGAGGCGAGCAGTACTTC. Protein sequence: CASSLAGGRVGGEQYF.

This clonotype was counted between two and nine times. This chain links TRBV27 with TRBJ2-7; 8 bases map to TRBD2. Germline CDR1 MNHEY, CDR2 SMNVEV (reference sequence). V gave up 0 bases and J gave up 9 bases; unmatched junction bases: 4. The CDR3 runs to 13 residues. The CDR3 here is CASSLSAGGGQYF. The CDR3 DNA follows: TGTGCCAGCAGTTTATCCGCGGGAGGTGGGCAGTACTTC.

In this sample, this clonotype turned up a few times. This chain links TRBV16 with TRBJ1-4; 11 bases are shared with TRBD1. V was clipped by 6 bases and J by 0 bases; unmatched bases: 6. Germline lookup yields CDR1 KGHSY and CDR2 FQNENV. This CDR3 has 17 residues. CDR3 amino acids: CASSVDRGRTTNEKLFF. The CDR3 DNA is TGTGCCAGCAGTGTGGACAGGGGGCGCACAACTAATGAAAAACTGTTTTTT. The full variable domain, in which reference TRBV16 and TRBJ1-4 provide the parts outside the CDR3, is GEEVAQTPKHLVRGEGQKAKLYCAPIKGHSYVFWYQQVLKNEFKFLISFQNENVFDETGMPKERFSAKCLPNSPCSLEIQATKLEDSAVYFCASSVDRGRTTNEKLFFGSGTQLSVL.

This clonotype was counted many times. The V gene is TRBV20-1, the J gene TRBJ2-1; weak D call: TRBD1 (5 bases). CDR3 length equals 16 residues. Germline V gene lookup returns CDR1 DFQATT and CDR2 SNEGSKA (reference sequence). The V gene lost 0 bases and the J gene lost 10 bases, with 22 bases spanning the gap. CDR3 DNA: TGCAGTGCTAGAGATTCTATTCGGACCTTGAACAGGGAGCAGTTCTTC. Protein product: CSARDSIRTLNREQFF.

The table lists this clonotype with many counts. V gene TRBV7-2 combines with J gene TRBJ2-2; 9 nucleotides match TRBD2. Trimming took 1 base from V and 5 from J; bases not matched to a gene: 5. CDR3 length: 16 residues. Germline lookup yields CDR1 SGHTA and CDR2 FQGNSA. Written as DNA, the CDR3 is TGTGCCAGCAGCTTAGGTAGCGGGAGTTATACCGGGGAGCTGTTTTTT. Translating gives CASSLGSGSYTGELFF.

This clonotype was found many times. The rearrangement joins TRBV2 to TRBJ2-7; TRBD2 agrees at 10 bases. The CDR3 has 16 residues. Germline CDR1 and CDR2: SNHLY and FYNNEI. V lost 0 bases to trimming and J lost 6 bases; unmatched junction nucleotides: 8. The DNA of the CDR3 is TGTGCCAGCAGTGAAGCTAGTCTAGCGGGAGCGGCCGAGCAGTACTTC. Amino acids: CASSEASLAGAAEQYF.

This clonotype was observed at least ten times. CDR3 DNA sequence: TGTGCCAGCAGCCAAGATTTGGGCACTAGCGGGAGTTACAATGAGCAGTTCTTC. Its protein product is CASSQDLGTSGSYNEQFF. The chain links TRBV3-1 to TRBJ2-1; 11 bases are a match to TRBD2. Looked up from germline, CDR1 is LGHDT and CDR2 is YNNKEL (reference sequence). This CDR3 region has 18 residues. The trim removed 0 bases at V and 4 bases at J, leaving 8 bases unmatched.

The chain's CDR3 is CASSYVEVTGELFF. CDR3 DNA sequence: TGTGCCAGCAGTTACGTCGAGGTGACCGGGGAGCTGTTTTTT. The genes are TRBV6-5 and TRBJ2-2, with D uncertain. Looked up from germline, CDR1 is MNHEY and CDR2 is SVGAGI. CDR3 size: 14 residues. Trimming cost V 2 bases and J 5 bases, with 9 bases left between them.

This clonotype was observed many times. This sequence joins TRBV20-1 and TRBJ1-4, with no clear D. V shed 0 bases and J shed 8 bases, with 13 bases lying between them. This CDR3 has 14 residues. Germline lookup yields CDR1 DFQATT and CDR2 SNEGSKA (reference sequence). The CDR3, as DNA: TGCAGTGCTAGAGACAACCAATCAGGCGAAAAACTGTTTTTT. Translation gives CSARDNQSGEKLFF.

The chain has TRBV9 and TRBJ2-1, with 8 bases lining up with TRBD2. The CDR3 is made up of 14 amino acids. Germline V CDR1 and CDR2: SGDLS, YYNGEE. The ends lost 1 base at V and 5 bases at J; junction bases unmatched: 2. The CDR3 bases are TGTGCCAGCAGCGTACAACTAGCGGACAATGAGCAGTTCTTC. It codes for CASSVQLADNEQFF.

The J gene is TRBJ2-1, the V gene TRBV2; D is unresolved. Germline assignment: CDR1 SNHLY and CDR2 FYNNEI. This CDR3 has 11 amino acids. Trimming took off 5 bases at V and 14 bases at J, with 13 bases between the two ends. In nucleotides, the CDR3 is TGTGCCAGCAGTATTAGTTTAAAGGAGTTCTTC. Its protein product is CASSISLKEFF.

This clonotype was detected only a few times. The chain employs TRBV7-9 and TRBJ2-5; D not resolved. Trimming shortened V by 5 bases and J by 4 bases, and 20 bases separated the two germline ends. The CDR3 is 16 residues long. CDR1 is SEHNR and CDR2 is FQNEAQ in the germline V gene (reference sequence). The CDR3 coding sequence is TGTGCCAGCAGCCCCTTGGACCGGAGTGTAGGAGAGACCCAGTACTTC. Its protein is CASSPLDRSVGETQYF.

A word on this clonotype: Given the absence of the conserved phenylalanine or tryptophan at the CDR3 end, a read error is likely. The V and J genes are TRBV2 and TRBJ2-5; weak D call: TRBD2 (6 bases). The CDR3 runs to 14 residues. V dropped 5 bases and J dropped 1 base, with 11 bases sitting between them. Germline CDR1 reads SNHLY; CDR2 reads FYNNEI. This CDR3 reads CASSPGVGQETQYL. The CDR3 bases are TGTGCCAGCAGTCCGGGAGTGGGCCAAGAGACCCAGTACCTC.

The rearrangement joins TRBV4-1 to TRBJ2-5; D gene ambiguous. CDR1 MGHRA and CDR2 YSYEKL come from the germline V gene. This CDR3 is built from 17 residues. With 0 bases removed from V and 4 bases from J, the gap between germline ends came to 18 bases. CDR3 in DNA: TGCGCCAGCAGCCAAGATGTGGTAACGGAATTTGGAGAGACCCAGTACTTC. Its translation is CASSQDVVTEFGETQYF.

This clonotype has more than one count but fewer than ten. V usage is TRBV27 and J usage is TRBJ2-1; D possibly matches TRBD1 or TRBD2 (5 bases each). V lost 4 bases, J lost 14 bases, and 15 bases lay in between. Germline assignment: CDR1 MNHEY and CDR2 SMNVEV (reference sequence). This CDR3 is 12 amino acids long. The CDR3: CASSSGLVKEFF. CDR3 coding DNA: TGTGCCAGCAGTTCGGGGCTAGTTAAGGAGTTCTTC.

This CDR3 is CAWARTGESPLHF. The CDR3 DNA reads TGTGCCTGGGCCCGGACAGGGGAATCACCCCTCCACTTT. The chain couples TRBV30 to TRBJ1-6; 9 nucleotides align to TRBD1. From germline, CDR1 is GTSNPN and CDR2 SVGIG (reference sequence). CDR3 length: 13 residues. J was trimmed by 10 bases and V by 5 bases; bases with no gene match: 6.

The rearrangement uses TRBV27 and TRBJ2-1, with 8 bases lining up with TRBD2. Germline-derived CDR1 and CDR2 are MNHEY and SMNVEV (reference sequence). V was clipped by 5 bases and J by 5 bases; unmatched bases: 8. This CDR3 has 15 residues. The CDR3, as DNA: TGTGCCAGCAGTGTTAGCGGGACGTACGACAATGAGCAGTTCTTC. The encoded protein is CASSVSGTYDNEQFF.

There are a few counts of this clonotype. The V call is TRBV5-1, the J call TRBJ2-3; D possibly corresponds to TRBD2 (5 bases). Germline loops: CDR1 SGHRS, CDR2 YFSETQ. This CDR3 comprises 16 residues. Between the trimmed V and J ends, which lost 5 bases and 0 bases, there was a span of 16 bases. In DNA, the CDR3 is TGCGCCAGCAGTCGGAGGACGTCCCCTAGCACAGATACGCAGTATTTT. Amino acid sequence: CASSRRTSPSTDTQYF.

This chain connects TRBV4-2 to TRBJ2-7, with D perhaps matching TRBD1 or TRBD2 (6 bases each). The CDR3 extends over 18 amino acids. Germline values: CDR1 LGHNA, CDR2 YNFKEQ. Trimming took off 1 base at V and 0 bases at J, with 19 bases between the two ends. The CDR3 sequence is CASSQAGVGGGSSYEQYF. CDR3 nucleotide sequence: TGTGCCAGCAGCCAAGCGGGGGTCGGAGGGGGAAGCTCCTACGAGCAGTACTTC.

In this sample, this clonotype turned up a few times. The chain joins TRBV19 to TRBJ2-2, with 7 bases lining up with TRBD2. The germline V gene has CDR1 LNHDA and CDR2 SQIVND (reference sequence). CDR3 size: 17 residues. Unmatched junction bases numbered 12, after V lost 7 bases and J lost 1 base. The CDR3 sequence is CASINRDYSLNTGELFF. The DNA for the CDR3 is TGTGCCAGTATTAACCGGGACTACTCTTTGAACACCGGGGAGCTGTTTTTT.

This chain links TRBV5-6 with TRBJ2-7; D is possibly TRBD1 (5 bases). The CDR3 length is 15 residues. In germline, CDR1 is SGHDT, CDR2 YYEEEE. Trimming removed 1 base from V and 5 bases from J, with 16 bases in between. This CDR3 is CASSLWAGFMDEQYF. The CDR3 nucleotides read TGTGCCAGCAGCTTGTGGGCAGGGTTCATGGACGAGCAGTACTTC.

This clonotype came up many times. The V and J genes are TRBV5-5 and TRBJ2-3, with 7 bases identical to TRBD2. Germline V gene sequence: CDR1 SGHKS, CDR2 YYEKEE (reference sequence). V dropped 4 bases and J dropped 0; count of bases not matched to a gene: 2. The CDR3 is made up of 14 amino acids. CDR3 DNA: TGTGCCAGCAGCACGGGACTAAGCACAGATACGCAGTATTTT. It is translated as CASSTGLSTDTQYF.

This clonotype was seen repeatedly, ten times or more. The chain employs TRBV12-3 or TRBV12-4 and TRBJ1-5, with unresolved D. Trimming pared 4 bases from V and 4 bases from J, leaving 17 bases between. The CDR3 runs 16 residues. CDR3 residues: CASSSPGSKGNQPQHF. DNA of the CDR3: TGTGCCAGCAGTTCGCCGGGATCTAAAGGGAATCAGCCCCAGCATTTT.

This clonotype was seen at least ten times. The V and J genes are TRBV6-1 and TRBJ2-3; 8 bases fit TRBD2. Germline-derived CDR1 and CDR2 are MNHNS and SASEGT. V shed 5 bases and J 2 bases; nucleotides not matched to a gene: 12. The CDR3 is 17 residues long. CDR3 in DNA: TGTGCCAGCAGTCTAGAAATAAGCGGGAGTTCCACAGATACGCAGTATTTT. Protein: CASSLEISGSSTDTQYF.